The present T cell receptor (beta chain) was sequenced within a study of cytomegalovirus exposure and HLA in healthy donors. Study-wide results and limits: CMV serostatus was the only recorded immune exposure for donors. Reports indicated that the classifier achieved high specificity and sensitivity in diagnosing cytomegalovirus status. Apparent HLA restriction characterized most CMV-associated TCR beta chains in a later analysis. A few V segments could not be told apart, such as TRBV6-2 and TRBV6-3, and were left out.

The primer mix had 60 Vbeta and 13 Jbeta primers. The protocol was immunoSEQ multiplex PCR, while the TCRdb copy is restricted to in-frame clones and leaves out a portion. The sample includes 150,000 to 200,000 clones, more than 85% seen only once; the top ten take 1.5% to 2%. For this clone: Its antigen is currently unknown.

Germline CDR1 and CDR2: SGHTA and FQGNSA. The CDR3 has 16 amino acids. V trimming: 3 bases; J trimming: 2 bases; junction bases outside the gene matches: 7. The specimen sequenced was PBMCs. This clonotype was obtained from a woman aged 18-30 years in good health and CMV-seronegative. The V and J genes are TRBV7-2 and TRBJ1-5, with TRBD1 matching over 7 bases. The CDR3 spells CASSFPGGMGNQPQHF. CDR3 coding DNA: TGTGCCAGCAGCTTTCCAGGGGGTATGGGCAATCAGCCCCAGCATTTT.